This T cell receptor (beta chain) stems from a study of T cell repertoires in cytomegalovirus infection. Per germline, CDR1 SGHTA and CDR2 FQGTGA. The trim removed 4 bases at V and 4 bases at J, leaving 12 bases unmatched. The CDR3 has 18 amino acids. A word on this clonotype: The antigen is unknown.

TCRdb processed the reads anew with MiXCR; each CDR3 protein has one entry. The sample records some 220,000 distinct CDR3 sequences, approximately 38% being singletons. Sample: CD8+ T cells from cultured PBMCs, taken from culture after CMV antigen stimulation. The TCR comes from a human donor in good health (CMV status not recorded). Some clones in this sample may be carry-over from other donors' samples. J is TRBJ2-6 and V is TRBV7-3, with 8 bases matching TRBD1. CDR3 bases: TGTGCCAGCAGCTCCCCCCGGACAGGGTTTAGGGGGGCCAACGTCCTGACTTTC. Translation: CASSSPRTGFRGANVLTF.